Listed below are T cell receptor beta chains from one sample, sequenced in a study of T cells after yellow fever vaccination. TCRdb reanalysed the 5' RACE reads using MiXCR and keeps one entry per CDR3 protein. The sample shows about 240,000 distinct CDR3 sequences, 6.5% to 8.5% of them seen only once. The source material was CD4+ T cells sorted from PBMCs, sampled 15 days after the yellow fever booster vaccination. Receptors were obtained from a man aged 25-45 years who received the YFV17D yellow fever vaccine. CDR3s include the opening cysteine and the closing phenylalanine or tryptophan. Each record gives: V gene, D gene, clone size, J gene, CDR3 protein, CDR3 DNA. A D gene is named only where the DNA matches it firmly. A clone size is listed for some rows: how often the clone was seen (once, few, many), or a class if it is expanded.

v_call: TRBV5-1
d_call: NA
clone_size: NA
j_call: TRBJ2-5
cdr3_aa: CASSLGAGWKETQYF
cdr3_nt: TGCGCCAGCAGCTTGGGAGCAGGGTGGAAGGAGACCCAGTACTTC

v_call: TRBV5-1
d_call: NA
clone_size: few
j_call: TRBJ1-4
cdr3_aa: CASRRTGGPEKLFF
cdr3_nt: TGCGCCAGCAGAAGAACGGGGGGGCCGGAAAAACTGTTTTTT

v_call: TRBV3-1
d_call: TRBD2
clone_size: many
j_call: TRBJ2-1
cdr3_aa: CASSPAGFYNEQFF
cdr3_nt: TGTGCCAGCAGCCCAGCGGGATTTTACAATGAGCAGTTCTTC

v_call: TRBV14
d_call: NA
clone_size: NA
j_call: TRBJ2-3
cdr3_aa: CASSQDYPAVTDTQYF
cdr3_nt: TGTGCCAGCAGCCAAGATTATCCAGCGGTCACAGATACGCAGTATTTT

v_call: TRBV7-2
d_call: NA
clone_size: NA
j_call: TRBJ1-1
cdr3_aa: CASSLAAGTESFF
cdr3_nt: TGTGCCAGCAGCTTAGCTGCGGGCACTGAATCTTTCTTT

v_call: TRBV5-1
d_call: NA
clone_size: many
j_call: TRBJ2-1
cdr3_aa: CASSLEAGQAYNEQFF
cdr3_nt: TGCGCCAGCAGCTTGGAGGCAGGGCAAGCCTACAATGAGCAGTTCTTC

v_call: TRBV5-1
d_call: NA
clone_size: many
j_call: TRBJ2-2
cdr3_aa: CASSSQGAGELFF
cdr3_nt: TGCGCCAGCAGCTCCCAGGGTGCCGGGGAGCTGTTTTTT

v_call: TRBV6-1
d_call: NA
clone_size: NA
j_call: TRBJ1-5
cdr3_aa: CASRDPDGNSNQPQHF
cdr3_nt: TGTGCCAGCAGGGACCCCGACGGGAATAGCAATCAGCCCCAGCATTTT

v_call: TRBV2
d_call: NA
clone_size: few
j_call: TRBJ2-1
cdr3_aa: CASSEVSSLFF
cdr3_nt: TGTGCCAGCAGTGAAGTGTCTAGCCTGTTCTTC

v_call: TRBV10-2
d_call: TRBD1
clone_size: NA
j_call: TRBJ2-7
cdr3_aa: CASSEQTGNKQYF
cdr3_nt: TGCGCCAGCAGTGAGCAGACAGGGAATAAGCAGTACTTC

v_call: TRBV5-1
d_call: TRBD2
clone_size: NA
j_call: TRBJ2-3
cdr3_aa: CASSSGLAGVRTDTQYF
cdr3_nt: TGCGCCAGCAGCTCAGGACTAGCGGGAGTTCGCACAGATACGCAGTATTTT

v_call: TRBV5-1
d_call: NA
clone_size: many
j_call: TRBJ2-2
cdr3_aa: CASSLGTVNTGELFF
cdr3_nt: TGCGCCAGCAGCCTCGGGACGGTGAACACCGGGGAGCTGTTTTTT

v_call: TRBV7-9
d_call: TRBD1
clone_size: many
j_call: TRBJ2-5
cdr3_aa: CASSRTGQTQYF
cdr3_nt: TGTGCCAGCAGCCGGACAGGGCAGACCCAGTACTTC

v_call: TRBV20-1
d_call: NA
clone_size: NA
j_call: TRBJ1-1
cdr3_aa: CSVLSGFGTEAFF
cdr3_nt: TGCAGTGTCCTATCGGGCTTTGGCACTGAAGCTTTCTTT

v_call: TRBV30
d_call: TRBD1
clone_size: NA
j_call: TRBJ1-5
cdr3_aa: CAWGTGVGQPQHF
cdr3_nt: TGTGCCTGGGGGACAGGAGTTGGGCAGCCCCAGCATTTT

v_call: TRBV6-5
d_call: TRBD2
clone_size: many
j_call: TRBJ2-1
cdr3_aa: CASSFKQGWGGSYNEQFF
cdr3_nt: TGTGCCAGCAGTTTCAAACAAGGATGGGGGGGCTCCTACAATGAGCAGTTCTTC

v_call: TRBV6-2/TRBV6-3
d_call: NA
clone_size: NA
j_call: TRBJ2-5
cdr3_aa: CASRSGPLQETQYF
cdr3_nt: TGTGCCAGCAGGTCGGGACCACTACAAGAGACCCAGTACTTC

v_call: TRBV7-3
d_call: TRBD2
clone_size: few
j_call: TRBJ2-1
cdr3_aa: CASRLLAGVKDEQFF
cdr3_nt: TGTGCCAGCAGACTGTTAGCGGGAGTAAAGGATGAGCAGTTCTTC

v_call: TRBV12-3/TRBV12-4
d_call: NA
clone_size: few
j_call: TRBJ2-1
cdr3_aa: CASSFNRVENEQFF
cdr3_nt: TGTGCCAGCAGTTTTAACAGGGTGGAAAATGAGCAGTTCTTC

v_call: TRBV29-1
d_call: TRBD1
clone_size: few
j_call: TRBJ1-3
cdr3_aa: CSVDLEQGIGDTIYF
cdr3_nt: TGCAGCGTTGATTTGGAACAGGGGATTGGAGACACCATATATTTT

v_call: TRBV6-2/TRBV6-3
d_call: TRBD2
clone_size: NA
j_call: TRBJ2-1
cdr3_aa: CASRPQSLAGGLRAGNEQFF
cdr3_nt: TGTGCCAGCAGGCCCCAGAGTCTAGCGGGAGGGCTCCGGGCTGGTAATGAGCAGTTCTTC

v_call: TRBV6-5
d_call: TRBD2
clone_size: many
j_call: TRBJ2-5
cdr3_aa: CASSPYSGSQETQYF
cdr3_nt: TGTGCCAGCAGTCCGTATAGCGGGTCCCAAGAGACCCAGTACTTC

v_call: TRBV4-2
d_call: TRBD1
clone_size: many
j_call: TRBJ2-3
cdr3_aa: CASSSGLGTGGSTDTQYF
cdr3_nt: TGTGCCAGCAGCTCGGGCTTGGGGACAGGGGGTAGCACAGATACGCAGTATTTT

v_call: TRBV9
d_call: NA
clone_size: few
j_call: TRBJ2-7
cdr3_aa: CASSVSGISYEQYF
cdr3_nt: TGTGCCAGCAGCGTAAGTGGTATCTCCTACGAGCAGTACTTC

v_call: TRBV5-1
d_call: NA
clone_size: many
j_call: TRBJ2-3
cdr3_aa: CASSLGVSRTDTQYF
cdr3_nt: TGCGCCAGCAGCTTGGGTGTGTCCCGCACAGATACGCAGTATTTT

v_call: TRBV7-2
d_call: TRBD1
clone_size: few
j_call: TRBJ1-2
cdr3_aa: CASRFPGTGAYGYTF
cdr3_nt: TGTGCCAGCAGATTCCCCGGGACAGGGGCCTATGGCTACACCTTC

v_call: TRBV9
d_call: TRBD1
clone_size: NA
j_call: TRBJ1-2
cdr3_aa: CASSATQGAGYGYTF
cdr3_nt: TGTGCCAGCAGCGCGACACAGGGGGCCGGCTATGGCTACACCTTC

v_call: TRBV4-2
d_call: NA
clone_size: many
j_call: TRBJ2-1
cdr3_aa: CASSQDEVFYNEQFF
cdr3_nt: TGTGCCAGCAGCCAAGATGAGGTTTTCTACAATGAGCAGTTCTTC

v_call: TRBV5-1
d_call: TRBD2
clone_size: many
j_call: TRBJ2-5
cdr3_aa: CASSSGLAGDGEETQYF
cdr3_nt: TGCGCCAGCAGCTCGGGACTAGCGGGAGACGGCGAAGAGACCCAGTACTTC

v_call: TRBV19
d_call: TRBD2
clone_size: many
j_call: TRBJ2-2
cdr3_aa: CASSILAGAIGELFF
cdr3_nt: TGTGCCAGTAGTATCCTAGCGGGGGCCATCGGGGAGCTGTTTTTT

v_call: TRBV5-4
d_call: TRBD2
clone_size: NA
j_call: TRBJ2-1
cdr3_aa: CASSLLAGQFFF
cdr3_nt: TGTGCCAGCAGCCTTTTAGCGGGGCAGTTCTTCTTC

v_call: TRBV11-2
d_call: NA
clone_size: many
j_call: TRBJ2-4
cdr3_aa: CASSLTRLAKNIQYF
cdr3_nt: TGTGCCAGCAGCTTAACTAGATTAGCCAAAAACATTCAGTACTTC

v_call: TRBV28
d_call: NA
clone_size: few
j_call: TRBJ1-2
cdr3_aa: CASSPNLQGSYTF
cdr3_nt: TGTGCCAGCAGTCCAAATTTACAGGGAAGCTACACCTTC

v_call: TRBV6-1
d_call: NA
clone_size: NA
j_call: TRBJ1-5
cdr3_aa: CASSEVITNQPQHF
cdr3_nt: TGTGCCAGCAGTGAAGTTATAACTAATCAGCCCCAGCATTTT

v_call: TRBV3-1
d_call: TRBD1
clone_size: few
j_call: TRBJ2-5
cdr3_aa: CASTRDRAGETQYF
cdr3_nt: TGTGCCAGCACCCGGGACAGGGCAGGAGAGACCCAGTACTTC

v_call: TRBV4-3
d_call: NA
clone_size: few
j_call: TRBJ2-1
cdr3_aa: CASSQVLAGPPYNEQFF
cdr3_nt: TGCGCCAGCAGCCAAGTACTTGCGGGGCCCCCCTACAATGAGCAGTTCTTC

v_call: TRBV7-9
d_call: NA
clone_size: NA
j_call: TRBJ2-5
cdr3_aa: CASSSARAPAQETQYF
cdr3_nt: TGTGCCAGCAGCTCAGCGAGGGCCCCCGCACAAGAGACCCAGTACTTC

v_call: TRBV5-4
d_call: NA
clone_size: few
j_call: TRBJ1-1
cdr3_aa: CASSELGSMNTEAFF
cdr3_nt: TGTGCCAGCAGCGAATTAGGTTCCATGAACACTGAAGCTTTCTTT

v_call: TRBV7-2
d_call: NA
clone_size: NA
j_call: TRBJ1-2
cdr3_aa: CASSSTGRNYGYTF
cdr3_nt: TGTGCCAGCAGCTCTACGGGGCGGAACTATGGCTACACCTTC

v_call: TRBV5-1
d_call: NA
clone_size: NA
j_call: TRBJ1-3
cdr3_aa: CASSLATGPGNTIYF
cdr3_nt: TGCGCCAGCAGCTTGGCGACAGGACCGGGAAACACCATATATTTT